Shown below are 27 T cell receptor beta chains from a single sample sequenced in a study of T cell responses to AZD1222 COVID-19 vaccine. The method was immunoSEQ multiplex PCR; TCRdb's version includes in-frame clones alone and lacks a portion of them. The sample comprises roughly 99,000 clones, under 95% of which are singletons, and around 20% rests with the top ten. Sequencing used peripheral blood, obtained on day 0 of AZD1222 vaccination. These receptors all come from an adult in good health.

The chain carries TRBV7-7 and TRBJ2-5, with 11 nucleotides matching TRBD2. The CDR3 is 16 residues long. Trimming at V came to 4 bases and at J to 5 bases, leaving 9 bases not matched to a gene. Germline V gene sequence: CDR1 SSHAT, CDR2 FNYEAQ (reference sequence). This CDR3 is CASSSLGSGGAETQYF. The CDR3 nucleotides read TGTGCCAGCAGCTCCCTGGGTAGCGGGGGGGCGGAGACCCAGTACTTC.

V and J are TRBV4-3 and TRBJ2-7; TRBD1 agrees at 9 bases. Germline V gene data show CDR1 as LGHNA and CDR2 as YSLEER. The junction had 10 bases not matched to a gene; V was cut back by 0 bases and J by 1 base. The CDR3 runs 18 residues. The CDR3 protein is CASSQDSSGQGGSYEQYF. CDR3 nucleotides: TGCGCCAGCAGCCAAGATTCGTCGGGACAGGGTGGGTCCTACGAGCAGTACTTC.

The CDR3 DNA reads as TGTGCCAGTAGTACCTCACGATATGGCTACACCTTC. This encodes CASSTSRYGYTF. This rearrangement joins TRBV19 to TRBJ1-2; D is unresolved. CDR1 is LNHDA, CDR2 SQIVND, per germline (reference sequence). Trimming removed 4 bases at V and 5 bases at J, with 8 bases between. The CDR3 is made up of 12 amino acids.

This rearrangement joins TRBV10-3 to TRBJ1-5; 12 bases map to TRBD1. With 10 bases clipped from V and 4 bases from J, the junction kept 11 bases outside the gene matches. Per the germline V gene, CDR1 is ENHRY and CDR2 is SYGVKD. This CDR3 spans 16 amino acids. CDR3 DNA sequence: TGTGCCACGGGGGGGACAGGGGGCGTTTCGAATCAGCCCCAGCATTTT. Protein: CATGGTGGVSNQPQHF.

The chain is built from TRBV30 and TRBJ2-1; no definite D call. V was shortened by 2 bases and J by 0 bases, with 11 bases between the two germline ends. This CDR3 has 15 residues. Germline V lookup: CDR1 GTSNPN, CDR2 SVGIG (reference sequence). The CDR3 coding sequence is TGTGCCTGGAGTCCGATACAGAGCTCCTACAATGAGCAGTTCTTC. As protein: CAWSPIQSSYNEQFF.

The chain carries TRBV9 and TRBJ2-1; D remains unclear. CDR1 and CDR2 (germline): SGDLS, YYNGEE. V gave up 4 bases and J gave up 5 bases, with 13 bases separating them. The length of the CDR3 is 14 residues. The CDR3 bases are TGTGCCAGCAGCCTTTCCCAGGTTCACAATGAGCAGTTCTTC. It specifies CASSLSQVHNEQFF.

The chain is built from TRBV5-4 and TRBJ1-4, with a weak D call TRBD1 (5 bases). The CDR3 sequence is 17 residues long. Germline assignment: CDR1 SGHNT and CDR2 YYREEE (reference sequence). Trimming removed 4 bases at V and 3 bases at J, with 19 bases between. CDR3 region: CASSPGGGGVPNEKLFF. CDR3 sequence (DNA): TGTGCCAGCAGCCCGGGGGGTGGAGGAGTTCCTAATGAAAAACTGTTTTTT. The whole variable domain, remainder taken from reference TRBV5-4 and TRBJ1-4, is ETGVTQSPTHLIKTRGQQVTLRCSSQSGHNTVSWYQQALGQGPQFIFQYYREEENGRGNFPPRFSGLQFPNYSSELNVNALELDDSALYLCASSPGGGGVPNEKLFFGSGTQLSVL.

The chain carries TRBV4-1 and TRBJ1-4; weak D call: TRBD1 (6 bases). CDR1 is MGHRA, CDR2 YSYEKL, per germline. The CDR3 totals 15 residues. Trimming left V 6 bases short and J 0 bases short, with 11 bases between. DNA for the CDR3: TGCGCCAGCAGACCCAGGGGCGCAACTAATGAAAAACTGTTTTTT. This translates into CASRPRGATNEKLFF.

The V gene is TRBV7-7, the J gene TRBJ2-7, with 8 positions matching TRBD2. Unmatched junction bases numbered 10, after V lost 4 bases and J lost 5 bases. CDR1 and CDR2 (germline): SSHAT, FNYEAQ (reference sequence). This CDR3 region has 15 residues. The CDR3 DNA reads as TGTGCCAGCAGCTCCTCTCCGGGGGGGCAAGACGAGCAGTACTTC. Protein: CASSSSPGGQDEQYF.

Here the CDR3 reads CASSFHEEVGYTF. In nucleotides, the CDR3 is TGTGCCAGCAGTTTTCATGAGGAGGTTGGCTACACCTTC. The V gene is TRBV12-3 or TRBV12-4, the J gene TRBJ1-2; the D is unclear. The V gene lost 3 bases and the J gene lost 7 bases, with 12 bases spanning the gap. CDR3 length: 13 residues.

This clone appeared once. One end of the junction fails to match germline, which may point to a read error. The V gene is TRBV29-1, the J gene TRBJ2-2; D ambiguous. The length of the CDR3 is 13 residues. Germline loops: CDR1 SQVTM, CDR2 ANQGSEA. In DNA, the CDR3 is TGCAGCGTTAAAGACTGGGACACCGGGGAGCTGTTTTTT. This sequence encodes CSVKDWDTGELFF.

The CDR3 is CSPPGQPQHF. The DNA of the CDR3 is TGCAGTCCCCCAGGACAGCCCCAGCATTTT. The chain has TRBV20-1 and TRBJ1-5; no clear D. V gave up 8 bases and J gave up 7 bases, with 9 bases separating them. The CDR3 consists of 10 residues. Germline V CDR1 and CDR2: DFQATT, SNEGSKA (reference sequence).

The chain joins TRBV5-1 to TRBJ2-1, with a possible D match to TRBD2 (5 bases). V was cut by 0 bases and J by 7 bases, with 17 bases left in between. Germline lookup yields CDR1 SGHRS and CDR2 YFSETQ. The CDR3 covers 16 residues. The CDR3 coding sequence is TGCGCCAGCAGCTTGGCCGAGGGTTCGGGGATGAATGAGCAGTTCTTC. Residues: CASSLAEGSGMNEQFF.

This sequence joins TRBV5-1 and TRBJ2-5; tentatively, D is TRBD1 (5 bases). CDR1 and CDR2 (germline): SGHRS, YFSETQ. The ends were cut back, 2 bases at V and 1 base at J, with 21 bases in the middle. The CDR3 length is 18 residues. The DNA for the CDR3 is TGCGCCAGCAGCTTTATATTCAGGGCTTGGCCATTCCAAGAGACCCAGTACTTC. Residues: CASSFIFRAWPFQETQYF.

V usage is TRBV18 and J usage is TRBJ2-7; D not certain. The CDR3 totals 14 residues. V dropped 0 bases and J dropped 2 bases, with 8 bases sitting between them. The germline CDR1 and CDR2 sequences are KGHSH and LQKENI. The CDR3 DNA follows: TGTGCCAGCTCACCACCCTCAGGTACCTACGAGCAGTACTTC. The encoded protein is CASSPPSGTYEQYF.

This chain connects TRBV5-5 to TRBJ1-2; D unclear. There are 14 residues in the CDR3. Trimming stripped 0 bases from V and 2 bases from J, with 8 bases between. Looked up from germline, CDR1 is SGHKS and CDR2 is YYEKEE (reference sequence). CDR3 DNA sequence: TGTGCCAGCAGCTTGGGCGGTCTCAACTATGGCTACACCTTC. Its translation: CASSLGGLNYGYTF.

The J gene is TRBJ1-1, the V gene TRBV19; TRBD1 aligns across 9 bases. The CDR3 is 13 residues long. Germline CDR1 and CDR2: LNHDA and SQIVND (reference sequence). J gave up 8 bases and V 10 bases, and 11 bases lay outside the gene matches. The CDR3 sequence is CATASDRGEEAFF. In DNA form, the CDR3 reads TGTGCCACGGCCTCGGACAGGGGAGAGGAAGCTTTCTTT.

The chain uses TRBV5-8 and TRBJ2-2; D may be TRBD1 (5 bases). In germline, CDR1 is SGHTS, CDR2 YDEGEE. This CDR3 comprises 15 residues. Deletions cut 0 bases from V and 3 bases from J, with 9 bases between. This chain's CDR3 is CASSLARADTGELFF. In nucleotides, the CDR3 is TGTGCCAGCAGCTTGGCCAGGGCGGACACCGGGGAGCTGTTTTTT.

The CDR3 region has the DNA TGTGCCAGCAGCCCACAGGGGGCCTACAATGAGCAGTTCTTC. Translating it yields CASSPQGAYNEQFF. The chain has TRBV7-2 and TRBJ2-1, with TRBD1 matching 8 bases. Germline CDR1 reads SGHTA; CDR2 reads FQGNSA. Trimming at V came to 5 bases and at J to 2 bases, leaving 2 bases not matched to a gene. This CDR3 comprises 14 residues.

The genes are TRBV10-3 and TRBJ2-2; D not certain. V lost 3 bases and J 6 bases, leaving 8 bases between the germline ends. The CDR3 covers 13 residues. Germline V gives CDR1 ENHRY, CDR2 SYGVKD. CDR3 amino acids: CAISDRAPGELFF. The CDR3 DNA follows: TGTGCCATCAGTGACCGAGCGCCCGGGGAGCTGTTTTTT.

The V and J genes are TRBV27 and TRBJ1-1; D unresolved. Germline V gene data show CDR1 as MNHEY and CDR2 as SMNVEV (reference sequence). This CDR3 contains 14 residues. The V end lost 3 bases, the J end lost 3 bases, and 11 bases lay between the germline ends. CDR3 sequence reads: CASSFGGSDTEAFF. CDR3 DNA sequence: TGTGCCAGCAGTTTTGGAGGGTCGGACACTGAAGCTTTCTTT.

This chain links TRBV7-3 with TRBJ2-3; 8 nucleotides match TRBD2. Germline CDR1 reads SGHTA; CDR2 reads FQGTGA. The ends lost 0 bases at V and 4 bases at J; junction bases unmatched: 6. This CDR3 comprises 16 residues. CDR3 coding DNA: TGTGCCAGCAGCTTAACGTCGGCGGGGGGCTCAGATACGCAGTATTTT. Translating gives CASSLTSAGGSDTQYF.

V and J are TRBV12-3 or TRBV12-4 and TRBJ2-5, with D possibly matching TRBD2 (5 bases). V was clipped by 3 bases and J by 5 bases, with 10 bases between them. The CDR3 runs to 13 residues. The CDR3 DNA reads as TGTGCCAGCAGTTTCGGGAACCCCGAGACCCAGTACTTC. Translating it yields CASSFGNPETQYF.

DNA of the CDR3: TGCGCCAGCAGCCAAGTTATGGGGCCCTACGAGCAGTACTTC. Its protein product is CASSQVMGPYEQYF. The chain couples TRBV4-3 to TRBJ2-7, with D perhaps TRBD1 (5 bases). The ends were cut back, 1 base at V and 2 bases at J, with 9 bases in the middle. The CDR3 is 14 residues long. Germline V gives CDR1 LGHNA, CDR2 YSLEER.

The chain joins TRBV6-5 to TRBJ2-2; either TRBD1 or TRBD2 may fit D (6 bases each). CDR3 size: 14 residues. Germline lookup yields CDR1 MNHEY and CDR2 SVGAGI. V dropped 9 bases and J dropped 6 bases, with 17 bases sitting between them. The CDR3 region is CASTQGSGAGELFF. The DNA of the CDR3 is TGTGCCAGTACCCAGGGGTCGGGGGCCGGGGAGCTGTTTTTT.

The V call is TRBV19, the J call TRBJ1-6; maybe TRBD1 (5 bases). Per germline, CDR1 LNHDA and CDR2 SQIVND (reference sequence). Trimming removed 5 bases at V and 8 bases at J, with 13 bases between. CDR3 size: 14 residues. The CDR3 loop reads CASSWQGRDSPLHF. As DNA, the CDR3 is TGTGCCAGTAGTTGGCAGGGCCGAGATTCACCCCTCCACTTT.

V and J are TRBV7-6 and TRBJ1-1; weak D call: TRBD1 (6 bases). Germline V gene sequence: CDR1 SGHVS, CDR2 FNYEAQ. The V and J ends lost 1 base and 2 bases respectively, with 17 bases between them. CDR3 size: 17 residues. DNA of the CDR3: TGTGCCAGCAGCTTAGACTGGGCAGGGGTTAGAAACACTGAAGCTTTCTTT. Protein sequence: CASSLDWAGVRNTEAFF.